This passage covers 9 T cell receptor beta chains from one sample sequenced in a study of CD8 T cells in ankylosing spondylitis. In TCRdb, the 5' RACE reads were re-called with MiXCR into one record per CDR3 protein. The table shows hundreds of thousands of distinct CDR3 sequences, with 8% to 10% occurring only once. The sequencing sample was made of blood, either unsorted or a sorted T cell fraction (not recorded which). These receptors all come from a female donor with ankylosing spondylitis or in good health (not recorded which).

This clonotype appeared many times. The V gene is TRBV28, the J gene TRBJ2-3, with D possibly being TRBD1 (7 bases). V was pared by 3 bases and J by 1 base, with 11 bases between. The CDR3 length is 15 residues. Germline CDR1 MDHEN, CDR2 SYDVKM. The CDR3 bases are TGTGCCAGCAGTTTGCAGGGGGAGGGCACAGATACGCAGTATTTT. Its translation is CASSLQGEGTDTQYF. The full variable domain, in which reference TRBV28 and TRBJ2-3 provide the parts outside the CDR3, is DVKVTQSSRYLVKRTGEKVFLECVQDMDHENMFWYRQDPGLGLRLIYFSYDVKMKEKGDIPEGYSVSREKKERFSLILESASTNQTSMYLCASSLQGEGTDTQYFGPGTRLTVL.

This clonotype was detected a few times. DNA for the CDR3: TGTGCCTGGAGTGTCTCCAGGGGGTTTGGAGATACGCAGTATTTT. The encoded protein is CAWSVSRGFGDTQYF. This chain uses TRBV30 with TRBJ2-3, with TRBD1 identical over 7 bases. Germline V lookup: CDR1 GTSNPN, CDR2 SVGIG (reference sequence). The J segment lost 5 bases and the V segment lost 0 bases, leaving 8 bases of the junction unmatched. The CDR3 is 15 residues long.

Ten or more counts support this clonotype. This rearrangement joins TRBV11-2 to TRBJ2-7; D gene unclear. The V gene's germline CDR1 is SGHAT and CDR2 FQNNGV. Deletions cut 6 bases from V and 2 bases from J, with 20 bases between. The CDR3 extends over 16 amino acids. The CDR3 sequence: CASRTPGRSLPYEQYF. The CDR3, as DNA: TGTGCCAGCAGGACGCCAGGACGTTCCTTGCCCTACGAGCAGTACTTC.

This clonotype has a count of ten or more. This CDR3 reads CASSPRTALDEQYF. CDR3 nucleotide sequence: TGTGCCAGCAGTCCCCGGACAGCGCTAGACGAGCAGTACTTC. The rearrangement links TRBV27 to TRBJ2-7, with D maybe TRBD1 (6 bases). This CDR3 is built from 14 residues. V lost 5 bases, J lost 5 bases, and 16 bases lay in between. Germline loops: CDR1 MNHEY, CDR2 SMNVEV (reference sequence).

The sample holds many counts of this clonotype. This chain uses TRBV5-5 with TRBJ1-5; no clear D. The CDR3 totals 14 residues. V was cut by 4 bases and J by 1 base, with 9 bases left in between. Per germline, CDR1 SGHKS and CDR2 YYEKEE (reference sequence). CDR3 coding DNA: TGTGCCAGCAGCGAGGTAGCGAGCAATCAGCCCCAGCATTTT. This translates into CASSEVASNQPQHF.

This clonotype was recorded at least ten times. The J gene is TRBJ2-3, the V gene TRBV5-6; D uncertain. Germline loops: CDR1 SGHDT, CDR2 YYEEEE. Trimming removed 3 bases from V and 3 bases from J, with 14 bases in between. The CDR3 has 15 residues. The CDR3 loop reads CASSSTPIVTDTQYF. CDR3 DNA sequence: TGTGCCAGCAGCTCGACCCCGATAGTGACAGATACGCAGTATTTT. The whole variable domain, remainder taken from reference TRBV5-6 and TRBJ2-3, is DAGVTQSPTHLIKTRGQQVTLRCSPKSGHDTVSWYQQALGQGPQFIFQYYEEEERQRGNFPDRFSGHQFPNYSSELNVNALLLGDSALYLCASSSTPIVTDTQYFGPGTRLTVL.

This clonotype was observed at least ten times. This rearrangement joins TRBV7-2 to TRBJ1-1; maybe TRBD1 (5 bases). Germline V gene lookup returns CDR1 SGHTA and CDR2 FQGNSA. V was pared by 3 bases and J by 0 bases, with 14 bases between. This CDR3 is 16 amino acids long. DNA of the CDR3: TGTGCCAGCAGCTTTTTGGGGGGGACCTTGAACACTGAAGCTTTCTTT. As protein: CASSFLGGTLNTEAFF.

This clonotype was seen ten or more times. The genes are TRBV12-3 or TRBV12-4 and TRBJ2-1; D is ambiguous. CDR3 size: 12 residues. Trimming left V 3 bases short and J 6 bases short, with 6 bases between. CDR3 coding DNA: TGTGCCAGCAGTTTTAACACCAATGAGCAGTTCTTC. It yields the protein CASSFNTNEQFF.

The chain employs TRBV4-3 and TRBJ2-3; D is perhaps TRBD1 (5 bases). CDR1 is LGHNA, CDR2 YSLEER, per germline. The CDR3 loop spans 19 amino acids. V lost 1 base, J lost 4 bases, and 24 bases lay in between. CDR3 residues: CASSQGPGSWETGADTQYF. CDR3 DNA: TGCGCCAGCAGCCAAGGCCCCGGGTCATGGGAAACAGGCGCAGATACGCAGTATTTT.